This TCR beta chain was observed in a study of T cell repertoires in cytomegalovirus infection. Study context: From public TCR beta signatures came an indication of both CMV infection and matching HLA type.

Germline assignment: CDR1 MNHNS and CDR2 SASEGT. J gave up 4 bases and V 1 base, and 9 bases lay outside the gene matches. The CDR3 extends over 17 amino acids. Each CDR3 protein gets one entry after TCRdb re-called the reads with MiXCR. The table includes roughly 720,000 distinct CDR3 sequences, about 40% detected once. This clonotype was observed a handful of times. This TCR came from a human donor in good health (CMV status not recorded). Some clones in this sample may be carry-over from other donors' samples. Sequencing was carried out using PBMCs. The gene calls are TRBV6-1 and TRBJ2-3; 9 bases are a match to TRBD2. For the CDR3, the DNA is TGTGCCAGCAGTGAAGATCGCGGCGGGGGGGCTTCAGATACGCAGTATTTT. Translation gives CASSEDRGGGASDTQYF.